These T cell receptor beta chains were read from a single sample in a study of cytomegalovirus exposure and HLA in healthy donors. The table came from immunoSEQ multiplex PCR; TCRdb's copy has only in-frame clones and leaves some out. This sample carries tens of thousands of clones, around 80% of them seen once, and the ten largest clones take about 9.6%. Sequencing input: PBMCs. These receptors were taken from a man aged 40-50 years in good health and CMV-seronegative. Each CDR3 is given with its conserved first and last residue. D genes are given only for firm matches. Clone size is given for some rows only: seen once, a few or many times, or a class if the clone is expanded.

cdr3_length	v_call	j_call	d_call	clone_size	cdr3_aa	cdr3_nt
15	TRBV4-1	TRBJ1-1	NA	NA	CASSQSPTGNTEAFF	TGCGCCAGCAGCCAATCGCCCACAGGGAACACTGAAGCTTTCTTT
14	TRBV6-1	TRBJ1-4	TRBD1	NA	CASRRTGGNEKLFF	TGTGCCAGCAGGCGGACAGGGGGTAATGAAAAACTGTTTTTT
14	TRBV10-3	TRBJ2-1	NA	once	CASTYMIGVNEQFF	TGTGCCAGCACCTATATGATAGGGGTGAATGAGCAGTTCTTC
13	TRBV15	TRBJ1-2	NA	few	CATSRRGNYGYTF	TGTGCCACCAGCAGGCGGGGGAACTATGGCTACACCTTC
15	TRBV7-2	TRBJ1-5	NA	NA	CASSPGGEPNQPQHF	TGTGCCAGCAGCCCGGGGGGGGAACCCAATCAGCCCCAGCATTTT
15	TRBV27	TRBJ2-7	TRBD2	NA	CASSVTSGSYYEQYF	TGTGCCAGCAGTGTGACTAGCGGGAGTTATTACGAGCAGTACTTC
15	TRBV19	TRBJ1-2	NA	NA	CAREPGVFSHYGYTF	TGTGCCAGGGAACCCGGGGTTTTTTCTCACTATGGCTACACCTTC
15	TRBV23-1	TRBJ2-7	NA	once	CASSRPITGRYEQYF	TGCGCCAGCAGTCGCCCCATAACAGGAAGGTACGAGCAGTACTTC
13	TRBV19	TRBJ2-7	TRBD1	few	CASTSRQGYEQYF	TGTGCCAGTACCTCCCGACAGGGCTACGAGCAGTACTTC
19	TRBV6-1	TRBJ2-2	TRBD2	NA	CASSAPRSREGRRTGELFF	TGTGCCAGCAGTGCCCCACGGTCGCGGGAGGGCCGGAGAACCGGGGAGCTGTTTTTT
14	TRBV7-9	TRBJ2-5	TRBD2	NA	CASTPSGGRETQYF	TGTGCCAGCACCCCTTCGGGGGGTCGGGAGACCCAGTACTTC
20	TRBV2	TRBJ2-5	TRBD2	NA	CASSEALRVGLAGSRETQYF	TGTGCCAGCAGTGAAGCGCTTCGGGTTGGGCTAGCGGGTTCTCGGGAGACCCAGTACTTC
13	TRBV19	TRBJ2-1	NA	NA	CASSPSLYNEQFF	TGTGCCAGTAGTCCGAGCCTATACAATGAGCAGTTCTTC
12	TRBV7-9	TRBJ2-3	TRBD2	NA	CASSPPRGGQYF	TGTGCCAGCAGCCCCCCCCGGGGGGGGCAGTATTTT
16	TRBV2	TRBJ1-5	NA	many	CASKKESGETYQPQHF	TGTGCCAGCAAGAAGGAGTCAGGGGAGACATATCAGCCCCAGCATTTT
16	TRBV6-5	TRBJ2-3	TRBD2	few	CASSYSGTSGADTQYF	TGTGCCAGCAGTTACTCCGGGACTAGCGGGGCAGATACGCAGTATTTT
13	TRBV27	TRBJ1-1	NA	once	CASSLWGWTEAFF	TGTGCCAGCAGTTTATGGGGCTGGACTGAAGCTTTCTTT
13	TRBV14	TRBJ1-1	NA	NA	CASSHVTDTEAFF	TGTGCCAGCAGCCATGTAACGGACACTGAAGCTTTCTTT
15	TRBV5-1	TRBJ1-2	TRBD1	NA	CASSTGTGGHYGYTF	TGCGCCAGCAGCACCGGGACAGGTGGACACTATGGCTACACCTTC
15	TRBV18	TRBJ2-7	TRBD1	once	CASSPPGQGPYEQYF	TGTGCCAGCTCACCACCGGGACAGGGGCCCTACGAGCAGTACTTC
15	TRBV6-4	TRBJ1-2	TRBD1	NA	CASSPTGVSWRGYTF	TGTGCCAGCAGTCCTACAGGGGTTAGTTGGCGGGGCTACACCTTC
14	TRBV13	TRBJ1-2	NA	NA	CASSPRTTNYGYTF	TGTGCCAGCAGCCCACGAACTACTAACTATGGCTACACCTTC
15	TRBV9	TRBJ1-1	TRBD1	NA	CASSVAAGGGAEAFF	TGTGCCAGCAGCGTAGCAGCAGGGGGAGGCGCAGAAGCTTTCTTT
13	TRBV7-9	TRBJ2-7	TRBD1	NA	CASSTGTVCEQYF	TGTGCCAGCAGCACCGGGACAGTATGCGAGCAGTACTTC
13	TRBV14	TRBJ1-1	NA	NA	CASSRSRGTEAFF	TGTGCCAGCAGCCGGAGCCGCGGGACTGAAGCTTTCTTT
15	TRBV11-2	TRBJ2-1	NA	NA	CASSLDFNAYNEQFF	TGTGCCAGCAGCTTAGATTTCAATGCCTACAATGAGCAGTTCTTC
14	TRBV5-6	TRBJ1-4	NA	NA	CASSLTGRGEKLFF	TGTGCCAGCAGCTTGACAGGGAGGGGTGAAAAACTGTTTTTT